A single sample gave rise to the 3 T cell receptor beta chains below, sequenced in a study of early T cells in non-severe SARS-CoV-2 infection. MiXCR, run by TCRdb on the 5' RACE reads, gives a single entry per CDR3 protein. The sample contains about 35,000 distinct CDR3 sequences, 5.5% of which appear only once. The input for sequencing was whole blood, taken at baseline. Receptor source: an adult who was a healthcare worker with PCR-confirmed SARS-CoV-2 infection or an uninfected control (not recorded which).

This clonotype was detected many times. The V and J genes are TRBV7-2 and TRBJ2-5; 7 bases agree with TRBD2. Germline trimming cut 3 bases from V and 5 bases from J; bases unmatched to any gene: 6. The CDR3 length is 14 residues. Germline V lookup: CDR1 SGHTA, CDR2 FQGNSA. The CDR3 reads CASSLGGAGETQYF. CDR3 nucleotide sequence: TGTGCCAGCAGCTTGGGGGGAGCGGGGGAGACCCAGTACTTC.

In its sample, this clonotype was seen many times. The CDR3, as DNA: TGTGCCAGCTCACCACTCGACAGGGGATCTGAAGCTTTCTTT. Translated, it gives CASSPLDRGSEAFF. This chain links TRBV18 with TRBJ1-1; 8 nucleotides align to TRBD1. V was clipped by 1 base and J by 6 bases; unmatched bases: 4. Germline V CDR1 and CDR2: KGHSH, LQKENI. This CDR3 contains 14 residues.

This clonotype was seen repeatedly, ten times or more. This CDR3 is CSVYEVRTYEQYF. The CDR3 DNA follows: TGCAGCGTTTACGAAGTCAGAACCTACGAGCAGTACTTC. The chain joins TRBV29-1 to TRBJ2-7; no reliable D call. Trimming stripped 5 bases from V and 2 bases from J, with 13 bases between. Germline CDR1 and CDR2: SQVTM and ANQGSEA. CDR3 size: 13 residues.